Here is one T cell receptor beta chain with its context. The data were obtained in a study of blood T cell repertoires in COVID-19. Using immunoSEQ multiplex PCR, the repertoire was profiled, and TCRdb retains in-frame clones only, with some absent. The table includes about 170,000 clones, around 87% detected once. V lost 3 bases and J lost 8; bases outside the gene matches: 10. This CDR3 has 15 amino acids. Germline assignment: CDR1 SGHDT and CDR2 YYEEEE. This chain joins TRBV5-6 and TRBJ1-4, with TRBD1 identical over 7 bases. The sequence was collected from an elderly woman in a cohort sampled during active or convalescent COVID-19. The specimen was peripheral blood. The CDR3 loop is CASSSTGQEGEKLFF. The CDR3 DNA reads TGTGCCAGCAGCTCGACAGGACAGGAAGGGGAAAAACTGTTTTTT. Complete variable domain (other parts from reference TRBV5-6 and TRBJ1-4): DAGVTQSPTHLIKTRGQQVTLRCSPKSGHDTVSWYQQALGQGPQFIFQYYEEEERQRGNFPDRFSGHQFPNYSSELNVNALLLGDSALYLCASSSTGQEGEKLFFGSGTQLSVL.